The present TCR beta chain was sequenced within a study of T cell repertoires in aging, cancer and after chemotherapy. Rearranged V-D-J TRB sequences were amplified with a mixed TRB-A/B primer pool. Each CDR3 protein gets one entry after TCRdb re-called the multiplex PCR reads with MiXCR. Of 1,200 to 1,500 distinct CDR3 sequences in the sample, approximately 25% were seen once. The template was genomic DNA from peripheral blood, not RNA. The V gene end was trimmed by 2 bases and the J gene end by 5 bases; junction bases not matched to a gene: 7. The germline V gene has CDR1 KGHSH and CDR2 LQKENI. The CDR3 sequence is 16 residues long. By sample share, this clonotype is medium-sized.

Sequencing used blood. This receptor was identified in a human donor in good health. The chain is built from TRBV18 and TRBJ2-7, with 12 bases lining up with TRBD1. DNA for the CDR3: TGTGCCAGCTCACCAACGTCCGGGACAGGGGGCGACGAGCAGTACTTC. Protein sequence: CASSPTSGTGGDEQYF.